This T cell receptor (beta chain) comes out of a study of OX40 agonist ivuxolimab in advanced cancers. Whole-study results and caveats: Averaged across samples, CD8+ T cells carried more expanded clones than CD4+ did. At 0.1 to 3.0 mg/kg, clonal expansion of CD4+ and CD8+ blood T cells had occurred by week 6. The work left the antigen specificity of expanded peripheral T cells undetermined. Partial responders at 0.1-3.0 mg/kg showed near-lowest clonal expansion.

With V trimmed by 6 bases and J by 3 bases, 10 bases remained unmatched. This CDR3 is 16 amino acids long. In germline, CDR1 is SNHLY, CDR2 FYNNEI. Assay: immunoSEQ multiplex PCR; the TCRdb copy retains only in-frame clones and omits some. The sample lists 82,000 or so clones, around nine tenths occurring once. As to this clone: Its antigen is unknown.

The source material was CD4+ or CD8+ T cells sorted from blood, sampled in a trial of the OX40 agonist ivuxolimab. The chain is built from TRBV2 and TRBJ2-3; 9 positions agree with TRBD2. This TCR came from an adult with an advanced solid tumor such as melanoma, head and neck, liver or kidney cancer. CDR3 DNA: TGTGCCAGCAGAATTCAGCGGGGGGCGAAGACAGATACGCAGTATTTT. Translated, it gives CASRIQRGAKTDTQYF.